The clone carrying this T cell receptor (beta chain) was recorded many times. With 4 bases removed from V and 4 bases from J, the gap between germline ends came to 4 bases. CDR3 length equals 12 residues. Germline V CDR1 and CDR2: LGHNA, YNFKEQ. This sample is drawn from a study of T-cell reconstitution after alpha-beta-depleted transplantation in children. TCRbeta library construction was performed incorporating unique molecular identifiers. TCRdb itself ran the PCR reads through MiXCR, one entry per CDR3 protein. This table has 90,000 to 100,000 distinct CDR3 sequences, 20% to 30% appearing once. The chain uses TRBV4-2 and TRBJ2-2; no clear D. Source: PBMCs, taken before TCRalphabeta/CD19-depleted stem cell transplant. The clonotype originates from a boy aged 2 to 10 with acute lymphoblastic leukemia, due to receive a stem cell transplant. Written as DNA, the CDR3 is TGTGCCAGCAGCCTGATCACCGGGGAGCTGTTTTTT. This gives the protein CASSLITGELFF.